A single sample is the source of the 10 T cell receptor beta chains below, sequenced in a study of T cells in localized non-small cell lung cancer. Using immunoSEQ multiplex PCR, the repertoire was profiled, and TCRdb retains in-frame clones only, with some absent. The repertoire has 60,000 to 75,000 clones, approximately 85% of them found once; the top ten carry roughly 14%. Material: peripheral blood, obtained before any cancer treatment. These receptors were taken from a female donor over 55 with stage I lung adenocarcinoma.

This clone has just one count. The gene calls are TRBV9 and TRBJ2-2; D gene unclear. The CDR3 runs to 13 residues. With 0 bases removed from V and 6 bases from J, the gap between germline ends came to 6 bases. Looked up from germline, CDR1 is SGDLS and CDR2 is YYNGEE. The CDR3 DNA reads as TGTGCCAGCAGCGTAGGCATATCCGGGGAGCTGTTTTTT. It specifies CASSVGISGELFF.

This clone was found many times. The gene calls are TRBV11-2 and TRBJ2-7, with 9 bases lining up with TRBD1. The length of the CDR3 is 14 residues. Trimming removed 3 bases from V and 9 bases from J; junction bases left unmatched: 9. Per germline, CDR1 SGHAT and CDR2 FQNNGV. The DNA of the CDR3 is TGTGCCAGCAGCTTCCCGGGACAGGGACCAGGGCAGTACTTC. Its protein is CASSFPGQGPGQYF. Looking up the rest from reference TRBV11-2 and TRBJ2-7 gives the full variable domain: EAGVAQSPRYKIIEKRQSVAFWCNPISGHATLYWYQQILGQGPKLLIQFQNNGVVDDSQLPKDRFSAERLKGVDSTLKIQPAKLEDSAVYLCASSFPGQGPGQYFGPGTRLTVT.

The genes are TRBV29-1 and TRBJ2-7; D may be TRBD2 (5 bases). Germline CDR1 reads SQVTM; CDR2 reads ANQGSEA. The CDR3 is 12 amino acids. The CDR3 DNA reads TGCAGTGCCCGCGGGCAAGTCTACGAGCAGTACTTC. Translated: CSARGQVYEQYF.

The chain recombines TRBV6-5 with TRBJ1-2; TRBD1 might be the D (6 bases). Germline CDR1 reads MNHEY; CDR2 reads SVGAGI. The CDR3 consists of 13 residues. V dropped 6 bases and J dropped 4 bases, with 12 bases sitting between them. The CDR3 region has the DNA TGTGCCAGCAGATTAACCAGGGGCTATGGCTACACCTTC. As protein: CASRLTRGYGYTF.

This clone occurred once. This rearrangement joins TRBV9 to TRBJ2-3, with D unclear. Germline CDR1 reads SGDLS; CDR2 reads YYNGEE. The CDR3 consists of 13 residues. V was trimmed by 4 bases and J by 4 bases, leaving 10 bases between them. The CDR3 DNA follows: TGTGCCAGCAGCCCCGGACCCTCAGATACGCAGTATTTT. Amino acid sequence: CASSPGPSDTQYF.

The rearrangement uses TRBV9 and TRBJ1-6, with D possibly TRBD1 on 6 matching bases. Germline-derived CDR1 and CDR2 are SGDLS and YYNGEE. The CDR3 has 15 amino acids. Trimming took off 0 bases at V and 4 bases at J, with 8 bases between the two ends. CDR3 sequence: CASSVAGTYNSPLHF. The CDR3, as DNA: TGTGCCAGCAGCGTAGCCGGGACATATAATTCACCCCTCCACTTT.

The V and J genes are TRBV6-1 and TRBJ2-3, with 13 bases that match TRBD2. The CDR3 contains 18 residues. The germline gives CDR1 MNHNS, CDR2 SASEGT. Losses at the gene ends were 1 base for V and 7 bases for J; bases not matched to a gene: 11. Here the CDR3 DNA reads TGTGCCAGCAGTGAAGATCTAGGACTAGCGGGAGTTCGGAATACGCAGTATTTT. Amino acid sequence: CASSEDLGLAGVRNTQYF.

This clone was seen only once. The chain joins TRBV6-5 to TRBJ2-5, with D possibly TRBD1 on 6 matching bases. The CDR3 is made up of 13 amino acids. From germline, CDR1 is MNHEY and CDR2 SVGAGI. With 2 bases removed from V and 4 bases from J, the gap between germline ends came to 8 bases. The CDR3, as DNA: TGTGCCAGCAGTTACGTGACAGGAGAGACCCAGTACTTC. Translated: CASSYVTGETQYF.

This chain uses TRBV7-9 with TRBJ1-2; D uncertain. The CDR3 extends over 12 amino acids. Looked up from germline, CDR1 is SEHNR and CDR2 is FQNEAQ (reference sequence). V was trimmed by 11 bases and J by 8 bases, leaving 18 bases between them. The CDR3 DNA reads TGTGCCGTCGAGCTACATCTGATCGGCTACACCTTC. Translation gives CAVELHLIGYTF.

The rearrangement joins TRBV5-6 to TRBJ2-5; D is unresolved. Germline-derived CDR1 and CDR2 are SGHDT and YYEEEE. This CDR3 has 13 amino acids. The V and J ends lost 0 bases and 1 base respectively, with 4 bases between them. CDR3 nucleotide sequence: TGTGCCAGCAGCTTGGGATTCCAAGAGACCCAGTACTTC. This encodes CASSLGFQETQYF.